This TCR beta chain is from a study of OX40 agonist ivuxolimab in advanced cancers. Of note for this clone: Its specificity is not known.

The repertoire was sequenced with immunoSEQ multiplex PCR; TCRdb's copy has only in-frame clones and lacks some. The sample has about 33,000 clones, approximately 84% seen once. General observations from the study: Mean expanded clone counts were higher in CD8+ than CD4+ T cells.

The material was CD4+ or CD8+ T cells sorted from blood, obtained in a trial of the OX40 agonist ivuxolimab. The sequence came from an adult with an advanced solid tumor such as melanoma, head and neck, liver or kidney cancer.

The CDR3 bases are TGTGCCAGCAGTTACGGGGTGAACACCGGGGAGCTGTTTTTT. Its translation is CASSYGVNTGELFF. The chain recombines TRBV6-5 with TRBJ2-2; no definite D call. Germline assignment: CDR1 MNHEY and CDR2 SVGAGI. The CDR3 totals 14 residues. With 2 bases removed from V and 1 base from J, the gap between germline ends came to 5 bases.